This T cell receptor beta chain stems from a study of T cell repertoires in cytomegalovirus infection. Study-level results: Across the ex vivo response, the dominant clonotypes were HLA-C-restricted CMV-specific TCR beta clonotypes. Frequencies of public TCR beta families were cumulated, and this identified carriers of CMV plus the relevant HLA.

This clonotype was seen more than once but under ten times. Its antigen is currently unknown. From germline, CDR1 is MDHEN and CDR2 SYDVKM. The ends were cut back, 4 bases at V and 0 bases at J, with 19 bases in the middle. The CDR3 runs 17 residues. In TCRdb, the reads were re-called with MiXCR into one record per CDR3 protein. This table has 680,000 or so distinct CDR3 sequences, approximately 34% appearing once. The chain recombines TRBV28 with TRBJ2-7, with a weak D call TRBD1 (5 bases). The TCR was taken from a human donor in good health (CMV status not recorded). Some clones in this sample may be carry-over from other donors' samples. Input material: PBMCs. This chain's CDR3 is CASSSPGPGPSSYEQYF. The DNA for the CDR3 is TGTGCCAGCAGTTCTCCAGGGCCCGGGCCAAGCTCCTACGAGCAGTACTTC.